The rows below give T cell receptor beta chains drawn from one sample of a study of Tregs in tolerant kidney transplant recipients. Their antigen targets remain unknown. Produced via immunoSEQ multiplex PCR; TCRdb's table is partial and in-frame only. The data hold around 30,000 clones, with 70% to 85% observed a single time. The sample taken for sequencing was Tregs from blood cultured with allogeneic cells. Receptors originate from a human donor in good health. Each CDR3 is given with its conserved first and last residue. The D gene is left open where the match is weak. Clone size is shown for a subset of rows, as once, few, many or a class of expanded clone.

>NA|NA|TRBV6-1|TRBJ2-7
CASSDSLYYEQYF
TGTGCCAGCAGTGACTCCTTATACTACGAGCAGTACTTC
>NA|TRBD1|TRBV6-6|TRBJ2-7
CASSPDRYLQYF
TGTGCCAGCAGCCCGGACAGGTACCTACAGTACTTC
>NA|NA|TRBV14|TRBJ1-5
CASSQDGVGGNQPQHF
TGTGCCAGCAGCCAAGATGGGGTGGGAGGGAATCAGCCCCAGCATTTT
>NA|NA|TRBV5-1|TRBJ1-1
CASSLAGVGEAFF
TGCGCCAGCAGCTTGGCAGGGGTCGGTGAGGCTTTCTTT
>NA|TRBD2|TRBV11-2|TRBJ2-2
CASSVSGGYTGELFF
TGTGCCAGCAGCGTTAGCGGGGGGTACACCGGGGAGCTGTTTTTT
>NA|NA|TRBV6-6|TRBJ2-1
CASSTGQSSYNEQFF
TGTGCCAGCAGTACCGGACAAAGCTCCTACAATGAGCAGTTCTTC
>NA|NA|TRBV6-5|TRBJ1-1
CASINLASNTEAFF
TGTGCCAGCATTAATCTTGCCTCGAACACTGAAGCTTTCTTT
>once|NA|TRBV29-1|TRBJ2-1
CSVSGVGTNNEQFF
TGCAGCGTTTCTGGCGTAGGGACCAACAATGAGCAGTTCTTC
>NA|NA|TRBV6-5|TRBJ2-7
CASSFPGSYEQYF
TGTGCCAGCAGTTTCCCAGGGTCCTACGAGCAGTACTTC
>NA|TRBD2|TRBV7-2|TRBJ2-7
CASSLVASGREQYF
TGTGCCAGCAGCTTAGTAGCCAGCGGGAGGGAGCAGTACTTC
>NA|NA|TRBV27|TRBJ1-1
CASSLWWGGRTEAFF
TGTGCCAGCAGTTTATGGTGGGGAGGCCGCACTGAAGCTTTCTTT
>NA|NA|TRBV2|TRBJ2-7
CASRRDTASYEQYF
TGTGCCAGCAGACGGGACACCGCCTCCTACGAGCAGTACTTC
>NA|NA|TRBV7-2|TRBJ2-7
CASREGAGLSYEQYF
TGTGCCAGCAGGGAGGGGGCCGGTTTGTCCTACGAGCAGTACTTC
>NA|NA|TRBV29-1|TRBJ1-2
CSVTLRGNYGYTF
TGCAGCGTTACTCTCAGGGGAAACTATGGCTACACCTTC
>NA|NA|TRBV15|TRBJ2-5
CATSRGRGALETQYF
TGTGCCACCAGCAGAGGGCGAGGGGCATTGGAGACCCAGTACTTC
>NA|TRBD1|TRBV7-2|TRBJ2-5
CASSFQGAQETQYF
TGTGCCAGCAGCTTTCAGGGGGCACAAGAGACCCAGTACTTC
>NA|NA|TRBV7-2|TRBJ2-7
CASSFYGSDYEQYF
TGTGCCAGCAGCTTTTACGGGTCGGACTACGAGCAGTACTTC
>few|NA|TRBV2|TRBJ1-1
CASSDPGKSEAFF
TGTGCCAGCAGTGACCCAGGAAAAAGTGAAGCTTTCTTT
>few|NA|TRBV27|TRBJ2-2
CASSNTGELFF
TGTGCCAGTTCGAACACCGGGGAGCTGTTTTTT
>NA|NA|TRBV10-2|TRBJ2-1
CASARTGEQFF
TGCGCCAGCGCAAGGACTGGGGAGCAGTTCTTC
>NA|NA|TRBV6-5|TRBJ2-7
CASSKIGNSYEQYF
TGTGCCAGCAGTAAAATAGGGAACTCCTACGAGCAGTACTTC
>NA|NA|TRBV27|TRBJ1-6
CASSLSGGGFSPLHF
TGTGCCAGCAGTTTATCAGGTGGGGGGTTCTCCCCCCTCCACTTT
>NA|TRBD1|TRBV10-3|TRBJ1-6
CAISPFQGENSPLHF
TGTGCCATCAGCCCCTTCCAGGGGGAAAATTCACCCCTCCACTTT
>few|NA|TRBV15|TRBJ2-3
CATSRYQGIAAPTDTQYF
TGTGCCACCAGCAGGTACCAGGGGATAGCGGCCCCCACAGATACGCAGTATTTT
>NA|NA|TRBV11-3|TRBJ2-4
CASSSPLLGLVNIQYF
TGTGCCAGCAGCTCCCCCCTCCTGGGGTTGGTGAACATTCAGTACTTC
>NA|NA|TRBV21-1|TRBJ2-1
CASRPGCINEQFF
TGTGCCAGCAGACCGGGTTGTATTAATGAGCAGTTCTTC
>NA|NA|TRBV11-2|TRBJ2-6
CASSLGGFSGANVLTF
TGTGCCAGCAGCTTAGGAGGATTCTCTGGGGCCAACGTCCTGACTTTC
>few|NA|TRBV7-9|TRBJ1-2
CASSEGPFDGYTF
TGTGCCAGCAGCGAGGGACCGTTCGATGGCTACACCTTC
>NA|NA|TRBV11-3|TRBJ2-7
CASSTRTLGGEQYF
TGTGCCAGCAGCACCCGTACCCTTGGTGGAGAGCAGTACTTC
>NA|NA|TRBV25-1|TRBJ2-7
CASSDVPDRGGSYEQYF
TGTGCCAGCAGTGACGTTCCCGACAGAGGGGGTTCCTACGAGCAGTACTTC
>NA|NA|TRBV9|TRBJ1-5
CASSVEPEGRPQHF
TGTGCCAGCAGCGTAGAACCGGAAGGTCGGCCCCAGCATTTT
>NA|TRBD2|TRBV2|TRBJ2-7
CASSGGGSVGEQYF
TGTGCCAGCAGTGGCGGCGGGAGCGTGGGCGAGCAGTACTTC
>NA|TRBD1|TRBV7-9|TRBJ1-1
CASMILTGITEAFF
TGTGCCAGCATGATCTTGACAGGGATCACTGAAGCTTTCTTT
>NA|NA|TRBV7-2|TRBJ1-1
CASSLFAGALLTEAFF
TGTGCCAGCAGCTTGTTTGCAGGGGCGTTGTTAACTGAAGCTTTCTTT
>NA|TRBD2|TRBV27|TRBJ2-7
CASSLRLAGANEQYF
TGTGCCAGCAGTTTGCGGCTAGCGGGAGCAAACGAGCAGTACTTC
>NA|NA|TRBV30|TRBJ2-7
CAWIPGRGAEQYF
TGTGCCTGGATCCCGGGACGGGGAGCCGAGCAGTACTTC
>NA|NA|TRBV14|TRBJ1-2
CASSQVGVNYGYTF
TGTGCCAGCAGTCAAGTGGGGGTTAACTATGGCTACACCTTC
>NA|TRBD2|TRBV5-5|TRBJ2-7
CASSRELAGVSYEQYF
TGTGCCAGCAGCCGGGAATTAGCGGGAGTGTCCTACGAGCAGTACTTC
>NA|NA|TRBV7-9|TRBJ2-7
CASGVTSFGEQYF
TGTGCCAGCGGGGTGACTAGTTTCGGCGAGCAGTACTTC
>NA|TRBD1|TRBV30|TRBJ1-6
CASQTGESSPLHF
TGTGCCTCCCAGACAGGGGAAAGTTCACCCCTCCACTTT
>NA|NA|TRBV30|TRBJ2-3
CAWSTLLDTQYF
TGTGCCTGGAGTACCCTGCTGGATACGCAGTATTTT
>NA|NA|TRBV2|TRBJ2-4
CASCPRLGECIQYF
TGTGCCAGCTGTCCGCGTTTGGGGGAATGCATTCAGTACTTC
>NA|TRBD1|TRBV19|TRBJ1-2
CASSIGTGANYGYTF
TGTGCCAGTAGTATAGGGACAGGTGCTAACTATGGCTACACCTTC
>NA|NA|TRBV30|TRBJ2-7
CAGKLNYEQYF
TGTGCCGGCAAACTGAACTACGAGCAGTACTTC
>few|NA|TRBV2|TRBJ2-1
CASFGNEQFF
TGTGCGTCATTTGGAAATGAGCAGTTCTTC
>NA|NA|TRBV5-1|TRBJ1-1
CASSLIGGRRWTEAFF
TGCGCCAGCAGCTTGATCGGGGGTAGACGGTGGACTGAAGCTTTCTTT
>NA|NA|TRBV20-1|TRBJ2-5
CSLGLEETQYF
TGCAGCCTGGGACTCGAAGAGACCCAGTACTTC
>once|TRBD1|TRBV5-1|TRBJ1-1
CASNPGGREEAFF
TGCGCCAGCAACCCAGGGGGGAGGGAGGAAGCTTTCTTT
>NA|NA|TRBV7-2|TRBJ2-5
CASRSPWGKETQYF
TGTGCCAGCAGATCTCCGTGGGGCAAGGAGACCCAGTACTTC